Listed here are 4 T cell receptor beta chains from one sample, sequenced in a study of control samples from healthy donors and cancer patients. This table comes from immunoSEQ multiplex PCR, and its TCRdb copy is limited to in-frame clones, with some not included. Of 150,000 to 200,000 clones in the sample, more than 90% were seen once. The sequenced sample was blood. The receptor source for this set is a woman in her thirties or forties in good health.

The rearrangement joins TRBV23-1 to TRBJ1-3; 9 bases align to TRBD1. TRBV23-1 is placed among ORFs of uncertain function. CDR3 length equals 19 residues. Trimming removed 2 bases from V and 0 bases from J; junction bases left unmatched: 11. DNA of the CDR3: TGCGCCAGCAGTCAACGGACAGGGGCATCTCTTTCCTCTGGAAACACCATATATTTT. It specifies CASSQRTGASLSSGNTIYF.

The chain is built from TRBV3-1 (or the pseudogene TRBV3-2) and TRBJ2-2; D gene ambiguous. Germline CDR1 LGHDT, CDR2 YNNKEL (reference sequence). CDR3 length equals 15 residues. Trimming pared 1 base from V and 4 bases from J, leaving 10 bases between. CDR3: CASSQAGLGTGELFF. CDR3 DNA sequence: TGTGCCAGCAGCCAAGCGGGCCTTGGCACCGGGGAGCTGTTTTTT.

The gene calls are TRBV21-1 and TRBJ2-5; TRBD2, the D gene given by the table, was not confirmed from the DNA. TRBV21-1 is termed a pseudogene. The length of the CDR3 is 17 residues. CDR3 coding DNA: TGTGCCAGCAGCAACCCTCGAGGGTCTAGCGTACAAGAGACCCAGTACTTC. Amino acids: CASSNPRGSSVQETQYF.

The rearrangement links TRBV5-1 to TRBJ1-5; D gene ambiguous. Germline V CDR1 and CDR2: SGHRS, YFSETQ. The V end was cut by 2 bases, the J end by 0 bases, with 9 bases between. This CDR3 comprises 15 residues. The CDR3 region is CASSLLGNSNQPQHF. The CDR3 bases are TGCGCCAGCAGCTTATTGGGAAATAGCAATCAGCCCCAGCATTTT.